A selection of T cell receptor beta chains follows, all from one sample in a study of T cell repertoires in cytomegalovirus infection. TCRdb re-analysed the reads in MiXCR, keeping a single row per CDR3 protein. The sample lists about 200,000 distinct CDR3 sequences, 8% to 10% seen once, with roughly 5.1% in the top ten. The sequenced sample consisted of PBMCs. The receptors here all came from a human donor in good health (CMV status not recorded). Some clones in this sample may be carry-over from other donors' samples. Both conserved end residues are part of each CDR3. A D gene is named only where the DNA matches it firmly. Clone size is shown for a subset of rows, as once, few, many or a class of expanded clone.

v_call	cdr3_length	clone_size	d_call	j_call	cdr3_nt	cdr3_aa
TRBV7-9	16	few	NA	TRBJ2-7	TGTGCCAGCAGCTTAGTAGGACAGCCGAGCTCCTACGAGCAGTACTTC	CASSLVGQPSSYEQYF
TRBV7-2	15	many	NA	TRBJ1-3	TGTGCCAGCAGCTTAGCCCACGGTCCTGGAAACACCATATATTTT	CASSLAHGPGNTIYF
TRBV12-3/TRBV12-4	15	many	TRBD2	TRBJ2-7	TGTGCCAGCAGTTCCCACCCAGGCGGGAGCTACGAGCAGTACTTC	CASSSHPGGSYEQYF
TRBV28	15	few	TRBD1	TRBJ1-5	TGTGCCAGCAGAGACACGACAGGGGTGTATCAGCCCCAGCATTTT	CASRDTTGVYQPQHF
TRBV30	14	few	NA	TRBJ2-2	TGTGCCTGGACGGGACGGCTGAACACCGGGGAGCTGTTTTTT	CAWTGRLNTGELFF
TRBV7-2	16	many	TRBD2	TRBJ2-5	TGTGCCAGCAGTTCTTCCGGGACTAGCGGCCAAGAGACCCAGTACTTC	CASSSSGTSGQETQYF
TRBV29-1	13	many	TRBD1	TRBJ1-1	TGCAGCGTGCAAGGGGGCAAGGGCACTGAAGCTTTCTTT	CSVQGGKGTEAFF
TRBV7-8	18	many	TRBD2	TRBJ2-1	TGTGCCAGCAGCTCGTTACATAGCGGGGGCGCACAATTCAATGAGCAGTTCTTC	CASSSLHSGGAQFNEQFF
TRBV12-3/TRBV12-4	13	many	NA	TRBJ2-5	TGTGCCAGCCGCGACGAGCGGCAAGAGACCCAGTACTTC	CASRDERQETQYF
TRBV14	15	few	NA	TRBJ1-1	TGTGCCAGCAGCCAAGAAGATCCGAGGAACACTGAAGCTTTCTTT	CASSQEDPRNTEAFF
TRBV6-2/TRBV6-3	17	NA	TRBD2	TRBJ2-7	TGTGCCAGCAGTTACTCGAGAATAGCGGGGGTGAGATACGAGCAGTACTTC	CASSYSRIAGVRYEQYF
TRBV3-1	15	many	NA	TRBJ1-1	TGTGCCAGCAGCCAAGTCGGCCCTGGGTACACTGAAGCTTTCTTT	CASSQVGPGYTEAFF
TRBV12-3/TRBV12-4	16	NA	NA	TRBJ1-6	TGTGCCAGCAGATTCGGGCAGCGGGGGAGTAATTCACCCCTCCACTTT	CASRFGQRGSNSPLHF
TRBV28	15	few	NA	TRBJ1-2	TGTGCCAGCAGTTTCCCCCAGGGACGGGGATATGGCTACACCTTC	CASSFPQGRGYGYTF
TRBV6-5	15	many	TRBD2	TRBJ2-7	TGTGCCAGCAGTACCAGCGGGGGGCGAGCCTACGAGCAGTACTTC	CASSTSGGRAYEQYF
TRBV2	13	few	NA	TRBJ2-2	TGTGCCAGCGTTTTTTGGACAACCGGGGAGCTGTTTTTT	CASVFWTTGELFF
TRBV5-1	16	few	TRBD1	TRBJ1-1	TGCGCCAGCGGGGGGGACCAGGGGGCTATGAACACTGAAGCTTTCTTT	CASGGDQGAMNTEAFF
TRBV28	13	many	NA	TRBJ1-1	TGTGCCAGCAGTTTGGGGAGGTACACTGAAGCTTTCTTT	CASSLGRYTEAFF
TRBV7-9	16	many	NA	TRBJ2-7	TGTGCCAGCAGCTTAAGGGTCTCCGGGGCTCCTGTCGAGCAGTACTTC	CASSLRVSGAPVEQYF
TRBV6-5	11	NA	TRBD2	TRBJ2-7	TGTGCCCGCATCAGCGGGAGCGAGCAGTACTTC	CARISGSEQYF
TRBV20-1	15	few	NA	TRBJ2-7	TGCAGTGCTAGTCCAATTCCTCGTAGAATCTACGAGCAGTACTTC	CSASPIPRRIYEQYF
TRBV7-3	20	many	TRBD2	TRBJ2-1	TGTGCCAGCAGCCTAATAGCGGGAGGACAAAAATCGAGCTCCTACAATGAGCAGTTCTTC	CASSLIAGGQKSSSYNEQFF
TRBV12-3/TRBV12-4	15	many	NA	TRBJ1-6	TGTGCCAGTCGCGAAAGACGGACGACTAATTCACCCCTCCACTTT	CASRERRTTNSPLHF
TRBV6-2/TRBV6-3	14	many	NA	TRBJ2-3	TGTGCCAGCAGTTACCCTGGTTACACAGATACGCAGTATTTT	CASSYPGYTDTQYF
TRBV5-5	17	many	TRBD2	TRBJ2-2	TGTGCCAGCAGCCATATAACTAGCGGGGGGTACACCGGGGAGCTGTTTTTT	CASSHITSGGYTGELFF
TRBV4-3	15	NA	NA	TRBJ1-4	TGCGCCAGCAGCCAAGTGGGAGGACAGAAGGAAAAACTGTTTTTT	CASSQVGGQKEKLFF
TRBV11-2	14	many	NA	TRBJ2-7	TGTGCCAGCAGCTTAGAGCCCACTCCGTACGAGCAGTACTTC	CASSLEPTPYEQYF
TRBV28	13	many	NA	TRBJ1-4	TGTGCCAGCAGGGCGGGCGCAGGTGAAAAACTGTTTTTT	CASRAGAGEKLFF
TRBV7-2	15	many	TRBD1	TRBJ2-7	TGTGCCAGCAGCTTAAGCCGGGACAGGGGGAACGAGCAGTACTTC	CASSLSRDRGNEQYF
TRBV12-3/TRBV12-4	12	many	NA	TRBJ2-2	TGTGCCAGCAGTCCGGAAACCGGGGAGCTGTTTTTT	CASSPETGELFF
TRBV4-3	17	few	NA	TRBJ2-6	TGCGCCAGCAGCCAAGACCCCCCGAGCTCTGGGGCCAACGTCCTGACTTTC	CASSQDPPSSGANVLTF
TRBV7-2	15	many	TRBD1	TRBJ1-3	TGTGCCAGCAGCTTTAACAGGGGCTCTGGAAACACCATATATTTT	CASSFNRGSGNTIYF
TRBV6-6	13	NA	NA	TRBJ1-1	TGTGCCAGTCCCAGGAGCTTGAACACTGAAGCTTTCTTT	CASPRSLNTEAFF
TRBV7-2	16	many	TRBD2	TRBJ2-5	TGTGCCAGCAGCTTAGGGGCTAGCGGGATCGTCGAGACCCAGTACTTC	CASSLGASGIVETQYF
TRBV5-1	14	many	NA	TRBJ2-2	TGCGCCAGCAGCTCTATCCTCGGGACCGGGGAGCTGTTTTTT	CASSSILGTGELFF
TRBV20-1	13	NA	NA	TRBJ1-5	TGCAGTGCTAGTCGTGAAAGGGGTCAGCCCCAGCATTTT	CSASRERGQPQHF
TRBV27	14	NA	NA	TRBJ2-7	TGTGCCAGCAGTCAACTCGACCACAACTACGAGCAGTACTTC	CASSQLDHNYEQYF
TRBV28	14	few	TRBD1	TRBJ1-1	TGTGCCAGCAGTTCCCAGGGGGGGAAACCTGAAGCTTTCTTT	CASSSQGGKPEAFF
TRBV7-6	17	many	TRBD2	TRBJ2-5	TGTGCCAGCAGCCTCGATACTAGCGGGAGGGCCCGGGAGACCCAGTACTTC	CASSLDTSGRARETQYF
TRBV6-2/TRBV6-3	15	many	TRBD2	TRBJ2-7	TGTGCCAGCACCCGGGGGACTGGGACTATACGCGAGCAGTACTTC	CASTRGTGTIREQYF
TRBV7-2	17	many	TRBD2	TRBJ2-3	TGTGCCAGCAGCTTAGCTAGCGGGAGGTTCTTGACAGATACGCAGTATTTT	CASSLASGRFLTDTQYF
TRBV6-6	14	NA	NA	TRBJ2-4	TGTGCCAGCAGTTCCAACAGGGCTGTAAACATTCAGTACTTC	CASSSNRAVNIQYF
TRBV7-2	15	many	TRBD2	TRBJ2-7	TGTGCCAGCAGCTTACTCGGCGGGGGGGCCTCCGAGCAGTACTTC	CASSLLGGGASEQYF
TRBV19	11	NA	TRBD2	TRBJ2-2	TGTGCCTCGGGGGGATCCGGGGAGCTGTTTTTT	CASGGSGELFF
TRBV7-2	14	many	NA	TRBJ2-5	TGTGCCAGCAGCTTACCCGGTAACCAAGAGACCCAGTACTTC	CASSLPGNQETQYF
TRBV9	16	few	NA	TRBJ2-3	TGTGCCAGCAGCCTAGTCCGGGACCAACGCACAGATACGCAGTATTTT	CASSLVRDQRTDTQYF
TRBV7-2	15	many	NA	TRBJ1-1	TGTGCCAGCAGCTTAATAGGACAGACGAACACTGAAGCTTTCTTT	CASSLIGQTNTEAFF
TRBV7-9	12	few	NA	TRBJ1-2	TGTGCCAGCAGCTCACAGGCCTATGGCTACACCTTC	CASSSQAYGYTF
TRBV12-3/TRBV12-4	14	many	NA	TRBJ1-3	TGTGCCAGCATAAAGGGGTTAGCTGGAAACACCATATATTTT	CASIKGLAGNTIYF
TRBV27	12	many	TRBD1	TRBJ2-7	TGTGCCAGCAGTCCCCTACAGGGGAAGCAGTACTTC	CASSPLQGKQYF
TRBV12-3/TRBV12-4	13	many	NA	TRBJ2-7	TGTGCCAGCAGTTTGGGTCAGAACTACGAGCAGTACTTC	CASSLGQNYEQYF
TRBV28	14	few	TRBD1	TRBJ2-5	TGTGCCAGCAGTTCGGGACAGCATCAAGAGACCCAGTACTTC	CASSSGQHQETQYF
TRBV7-2	14	many	TRBD1	TRBJ1-1	TGTGCCAGCAGCTCAGGGGGCGGATTCACTGAAGCTTTCTTT	CASSSGGGFTEAFF
TRBV9	17	few	TRBD2	TRBJ2-1	TGTGCCAGCAGCGCGGGACTAGCGGGAGGGCCCTACAATGAGCAGTTCTTC	CASSAGLAGGPYNEQFF
TRBV7-2	15	many	TRBD1	TRBJ2-1	TGTGCCAGCAGCTTAGTGGGACAGCCGTACAATGAGCAGTTCTTC	CASSLVGQPYNEQFF